There are many counts of the clone carrying this TCR beta chain. As it was prepared, the TCRbeta library received unique molecular identifiers. Using its own MiXCR run on the PCR reads, TCRdb lists one record per CDR3 protein. The sample has approximately 640,000 distinct CDR3 sequences, approximately 17% seen once. This sample stems from a study of T-cell reconstitution after alpha-beta-depleted transplantation in children. From germline, CDR1 is SGDLS and CDR2 YYNGEE. The CDR3 contains 13 residues. The ends were cut back, 7 bases at V and 9 bases at J, with 17 bases in the middle. The sample here was PBMCs from the stem cell graft donor, taken from the stem cell graft. The TCR sequence derives from a human donor who donated a stem cell graft to a child with acute myeloid leukemia. V usage is TRBV9 and J usage is TRBJ2-1; D is tentatively TRBD1 or TRBD2 (6 bases each). This chain's CDR3 is CASRGQGESEQFF. In nucleotides, the CDR3 is TGTGCCAGCCGGGGGCAGGGAGAAAGTGAGCAGTTCTTC.